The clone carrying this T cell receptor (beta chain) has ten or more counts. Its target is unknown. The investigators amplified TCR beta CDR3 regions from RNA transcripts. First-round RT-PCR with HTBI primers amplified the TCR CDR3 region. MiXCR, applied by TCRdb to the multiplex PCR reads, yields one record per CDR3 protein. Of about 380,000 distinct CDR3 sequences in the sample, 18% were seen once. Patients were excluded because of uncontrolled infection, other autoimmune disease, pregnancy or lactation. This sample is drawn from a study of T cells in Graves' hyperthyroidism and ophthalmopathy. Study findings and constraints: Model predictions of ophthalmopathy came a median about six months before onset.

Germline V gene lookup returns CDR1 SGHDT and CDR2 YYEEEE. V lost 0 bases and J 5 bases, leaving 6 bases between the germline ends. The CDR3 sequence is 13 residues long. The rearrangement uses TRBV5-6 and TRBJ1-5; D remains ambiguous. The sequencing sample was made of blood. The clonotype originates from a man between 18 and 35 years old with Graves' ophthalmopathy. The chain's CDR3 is CASSLGSDQPQHF. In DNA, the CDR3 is TGTGCCAGCAGCTTGGGGAGCGATCAGCCCCAGCATTTT. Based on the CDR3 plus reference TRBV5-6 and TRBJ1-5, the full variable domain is DAGVTQSPTHLIKTRGQQVTLRCSPKSGHDTVSWYQQALGQGPQFIFQYYEEEERQRGNFPDRFSGHQFPNYSSELNVNALLLGDSALYLCASSLGSDQPQHFGDGTRLSIL.